The 25 T cell receptor beta chains given below trace back to one sample, sequenced in a study of vaccination effects on CD4 cells after COVID-19. Profiled with immunoSEQ multiplex PCR; TCRdb holds only in-frame clones, not every one. The sample includes 15,000 to 20,000 clones, 76% of them seen just once. These receptors' targets are unknown. Before any sequencing was done, the ViraFEST assay used viral peptide pools to expand antigen-specific CD4+ T cells. Subsequent to a culture period of under 11 days, CD4+ T cells were isolated. Each participant was given two doses of one vaccine (BNT162b2 or mRNA-1273). The sample here was CD4+ T cells from PBMCs cultured with HCoV-NL63 spike peptides, taken after COVID-19 vaccination. The origin of the receptors is a human donor who received a COVID-19 vaccine.

The chain is built from TRBV25-1 and TRBJ1-2; no clear D. In germline, CDR1 is MGHDK, CDR2 SYGVNS. V was shortened by 5 bases and J by 5 bases, with 12 bases between the two germline ends. The CDR3 spans 13 residues. CDR3 in amino acids: CASSPEVGYGYTF. CDR3 bases: TGTGCCAGCAGTCCGGAAGTGGGTTATGGCTACACCTTC.

V is TRBV19 and J is TRBJ2-7; TRBD1 matches 9 bases. The CDR3 is 14 amino acids. The trim removed 5 bases at V and 4 bases at J, leaving 6 bases unmatched. CDR1 is LNHDA, CDR2 SQIVND, per germline (reference sequence). In DNA, the CDR3 is TGTGCCAGTAGTTCCCCGGACAGGGGTTACGAGCAGTACTTC. Protein: CASSSPDRGYEQYF. Together with reference TRBV19 and TRBJ2-7, the CDR3 gives the full variable domain: DGGITQSPKYLFRKEGQNVTLSCEQNLNHDAMYWYRQDPGQGLRLIYYSQIVNDFQKGDIAEGYSVSREKKESFPLTVTSAQKNPTAFYLCASSSPDRGYEQYFGPGTRLTVT.

This clone was detected a few times. The rearrangement uses TRBV6-5 and TRBJ2-7, with a weak D call TRBD1 (5 bases). The CDR3 runs 15 residues. V was pared by 6 bases and J by 1 base, with 16 bases between. Looked up from germline, CDR1 is MNHEY and CDR2 is SVGAGI. CDR3 in DNA: TGTGCCAGCAGCCGAAGAAGAACAGGTTCCTACGAGCAGTACTTC. Translated, it gives CASSRRRTGSYEQYF.

The chain is built from TRBV4-2 and TRBJ1-1; D not certain. The CDR3 contains 13 residues. V lost 0 bases, J lost 5 bases, and 7 bases lay in between. CDR1 LGHNA and CDR2 YNFKEQ come from the germline V gene. The CDR3 DNA sequence: TGTGCCAGCAGCCAAGAGAGGTTTACTGAAGCTTTCTTT. It codes for CASSQERFTEAFF.

By sample share, this clone is medium-sized (0.01 to 0.1%). The V and J genes are TRBV30 and TRBJ2-3; TRBD2 aligns across 12 bases. Germline V gene lookup returns CDR1 GTSNPN and CDR2 SVGIG (reference sequence). The V and J ends lost 5 bases and 0 bases, in that order; junction bases with no gene match: 6. The CDR3 contains 16 residues. The CDR3 nucleotides are TGTGCCTGGGCTAGCGGGAGGGGTAAGAGCACAGATACGCAGTATTTT. This encodes CAWASGRGKSTDTQYF.

The chain is built from TRBV30 and TRBJ2-1; 8 nucleotides match TRBD2. The V segment lost 1 base and the J segment 9 bases; nucleotides outside the gene matches: 5. This CDR3 is built from 13 residues. The germline CDR1 and CDR2 sequences are GTSNPN and SVGIG (reference sequence). DNA of the CDR3: TGTGCCTGGAGTGCCAACAGCGGGGGTGAGCAGTTCTTC. Encoded protein: CAWSANSGGEQFF.

The V call is TRBV6-5, the J call TRBJ1-1; 7 bases line up with TRBD1. The CDR3 consists of 13 residues. CDR1 MNHEY and CDR2 SVGAGI come from the germline V gene. Trimming removed 7 bases from V and 0 bases from J; junction bases left unmatched: 2. The CDR3 DNA sequence: TGTGCCAGCACCCAGGGGGTGAACACTGAAGCTTTCTTT. Protein product: CASTQGVNTEAFF.

The rearrangement links TRBV18 to TRBJ2-7; D not resolved. CDR3 length: 13 amino acids. Germline CDR1 reads KGHSH; CDR2 reads LQKENI. Trimming took 3 bases from V and 8 from J, leaving 14 bases between them. Written as DNA, the CDR3 is TGTGCCAGCTCACCCCCGGGTCTTGGCCAGCAGTACTTC. The encoded protein is CASSPPGLGQQYF.

The rearrangement uses TRBV30 and TRBJ2-6; TRBD1 matches 9 bases. Germline CDR1 reads GTSNPN; CDR2 reads SVGIG (reference sequence). The CDR3 has 18 amino acids. V was clipped by 0 bases and J by 0 bases; unmatched bases: 6. CDR3 in amino acids: CAWSVRGQGYSGANVLTF. Written as DNA, the CDR3 is TGTGCCTGGAGTGTAAGGGGACAGGGTTACTCTGGGGCCAACGTCCTGACTTTC.

The chain links TRBV7-6 to TRBJ1-1; TRBD1 aligns across 7 bases. The CDR3 runs to 13 residues. Looked up from germline, CDR1 is SGHVS and CDR2 is FNYEAQ. The V and J ends lost 5 bases and 3 bases, in that order; junction bases with no gene match: 3. In nucleotides, the CDR3 is TGTGCCAGCAGCCTGCAGGGGGACACTGAAGCTTTCTTT. The encoded protein is CASSLQGDTEAFF.

This sequence joins TRBV7-9 and TRBJ1-1; a weak D match, TRBD1 (5 bases). The CDR3 runs to 13 residues. CDR1 and CDR2 from the germline V gene are SEHNR and FQNEAQ (reference sequence). Trimming pared 0 bases from V and 4 bases from J, leaving 6 bases between. CDR3 amino acids: CASSLARATEAFF. The DNA for the CDR3 is TGTGCCAGCAGCTTAGCCAGGGCCACTGAAGCTTTCTTT.

V usage is TRBV2 and J usage is TRBJ1-5, with TRBD1 matching 11 bases. The germline gives CDR1 SNHLY, CDR2 FYNNEI. CDR3 size: 16 residues. V shed 7 bases, J shed 6 bases, and the junction held 11 bases outside the gene matches. The CDR3 region is CASTILGQGGGQPQHF. The CDR3 DNA follows: TGTGCCAGCACCATTTTGGGACAGGGGGGCGGTCAGCCCCAGCATTTT.

The V gene is TRBV5-1, the J gene TRBJ1-3, with unresolved D. This CDR3 contains 15 residues. Germline CDR1 is SGHRS and CDR2 is YFSETQ. The ends were cut back, 0 bases at V and 4 bases at J, with 11 bases in the middle. The CDR3 is CASSLGPGEGNTIYF. CDR3 bases: TGCGCCAGCAGCTTGGGTCCCGGGGAAGGAAACACCATATATTTT.

The chain carries TRBV3-1 (or the pseudogene TRBV3-2) and TRBJ2-1; the D is unclear. The germline V gene has CDR1 LGHDT and CDR2 YNNKEL (reference sequence). V was trimmed by 0 bases and J by 10 bases, leaving 7 bases between them. CDR3 length: 12 amino acids. The CDR3: CASSQDPREQFF. The CDR3 nucleotides are TGTGCCAGCAGCCAAGATCCCAGGGAGCAGTTCTTC.

Here the CDR3 reads CASNPVVSSPSQPQHF. Written as DNA, the CDR3 is TGTGCCAGTAATCCAGTCGTCTCCTCCCCAAGTCAGCCCCAGCATTTT. The chain recombines TRBV19 with TRBJ1-5, with D uncertain. V was pared by 7 bases and J by 6 bases, with 22 bases between. The CDR3 totals 16 residues. Germline assignment: CDR1 LNHDA and CDR2 SQIVND (reference sequence). The entire variable domain, with the rest obtained from reference TRBV19 and TRBJ1-5, is as follows: DGGITQSPKYLFRKEGQNVTLSCEQNLNHDAMYWYRQDPGQGLRLIYYSQIVNDFQKGDIAEGYSVSREKKESFPLTVTSAQKNPTAFYLCASNPVVSSPSQPQHFGDGTRLSIL.

This clone occurred once. V and J are TRBV19 and TRBJ1-2; the match to TRBD1 covers 7 bases. The length of the CDR3 is 14 residues. The V and J ends lost 7 bases and 5 bases, in that order; junction bases with no gene match: 10. CDR1 is LNHDA and CDR2 is SQIVND in the germline V gene (reference sequence). CDR3 nucleotide sequence: TGTGCCAGTAAATCAAGGGACAGAGTTTATGGCTACACCTTC. Translation gives CASKSRDRVYGYTF.

This clone has more than one count but fewer than ten. The chain employs TRBV3-1 (or the pseudogene TRBV3-2) and TRBJ1-3, with unresolved D. The CDR3 runs 13 residues. V lost 0 bases to trimming and J lost 4 bases, with 4 bases between them. Germline values: CDR1 LGHDT, CDR2 YNNKEL (reference sequence). The CDR3 DNA sequence: TGTGCCAGCAGCCAAGATGAGGGAAACACCATATATTTT. It specifies CASSQDEGNTIYF.

The rearrangement links TRBV12-3 or TRBV12-4 to TRBJ2-3; no firm D call. V lost 4 bases and J 7 bases, leaving 9 bases between the germline ends. There are 12 residues in the CDR3. The CDR3 protein is CASSSDGNTQYF. CDR3 nucleotides: TGTGCCAGCAGTTCCGATGGGAATACGCAGTATTTT.

The CDR3 nucleotides read TGTGCCAGCAGTGACGAGTGGGGGCTCCCAGATACGCAGTATTTT. This sequence encodes CASSDEWGLPDTQYF. This chain links TRBV6-1 with TRBJ2-3; possible D gene TRBD1, 6 bases. Germline values: CDR1 MNHNS, CDR2 SASEGT. The V and J ends lost 3 bases and 4 bases respectively, with 14 bases between them. This CDR3 region has 15 residues.

The J gene is TRBJ2-3, the V gene TRBV9, with 13 bases fitting TRBD2. The CDR3 is made up of 16 amino acids. Germline V CDR1 and CDR2: SGDLS, YYNGEE. J gave up 5 bases and V 4 bases, and 7 bases lay outside the gene matches. CDR3 sequence reads: CASSPGTSGKIDTQYF. The CDR3 nucleotides are TGTGCCAGCAGCCCTGGGACTAGCGGGAAGATAGATACGCAGTATTTT.

In its sample, this clone was seen once. This rearrangement joins TRBV28 to TRBJ1-1; TRBD1 is a possible D gene (5 bases). The CDR3 is 14 residues long. V was cut by 8 bases and J by 1 base, with 14 bases left in between. Per germline, CDR1 MDHEN and CDR2 SYDVKM. The CDR3 sequence is CASPPAGRNTEAFF. The CDR3 bases are TGTGCCAGCCCCCCCGCAGGGCGGAACACTGAAGCTTTCTTT. Using reference TRBV28 and TRBJ1-1 for the parts outside the CDR3, the full variable domain is DVKVTQSSRYLVKRTGEKVFLECVQDMDHENMFWYRQDPGLGLRLIYFSYDVKMKEKGDIPEGYSVSREKKERFSLILESASTNQTSMYLCASPPAGRNTEAFFGQGTRLTVV.

This clone was recorded a few times. This likely reflects a read error, since a far larger clone is one base away. The CDR3, as DNA: TGTGCCAGCAGTTCCCCTCCATACGAGCAGTACTTC. It translates to CASSSPPYEQYF. This sequence joins TRBV12-3 or TRBV12-4 and TRBJ2-7; no clear D. The CDR3 length is 12 residues. Deletions cut 4 bases from V and 4 bases from J, with 8 bases between.

The chain employs TRBV3-1 (or the pseudogene TRBV3-2) and TRBJ2-5; 7 nucleotides align to TRBD1. Germline values: CDR1 LGHDT, CDR2 YNNKEL (reference sequence). V lost 1 base to trimming and J lost 1 base; unmatched junction nucleotides: 3. The CDR3 sequence is 15 residues long. The CDR3 spells CASSQGDRLQETQYF. The CDR3 DNA sequence: TGTGCCAGCAGCCAAGGGGACAGACTCCAAGAGACCCAGTACTTC.

The rearrangement joins TRBV27 to TRBJ1-2; tentatively, D is TRBD1 (6 bases). The V and J ends lost 5 bases and 3 bases respectively, with 10 bases between them. The CDR3 sequence is 13 residues long. Germline V gene lookup returns CDR1 MNHEY and CDR2 SMNVEV (reference sequence). Here the CDR3 DNA reads TGTGCCAGCAGTGGGGGGCGATACTATGGCTACACCTTC. Its translation: CASSGGRYYGYTF.

In DNA, the CDR3 is TGTGCCAGCAGCTTAGCTAGCGGGGGGCACAATGAGCAGTTCTTC. As protein: CASSLASGGHNEQFF. This chain connects TRBV7-2 to TRBJ2-1, with 10 bases aligning to TRBD2. The ends lost 0 bases at V and 5 bases at J; junction bases unmatched: 1. The CDR3 contains 15 residues. In germline, CDR1 is SGHTA, CDR2 FQGNSA.